Sequencing of this T cell receptor beta chain was carried out in a study of blood T cell repertoires in COVID-19. About the research overall: From the United States, Italy and Spain came samples of acute and convalescent COVID-19. T cells, B-cell-depleted T cells, or PBMCs supplied cDNA or gDNA.

The CDR3 consists of 14 residues. The V gene's germline CDR1 is MNHEY and CDR2 SVGAGI. Between the trimmed V and J ends, which lost 3 bases and 7 bases, there was a span of 15 bases. Source study methods: Counts of nucleated cells, estimated from reference gene primer amplification, were obtained. Here immunoSEQ multiplex PCR was the method, and the copy in TCRdb shows in-frame clones only, minus some. That table gives V, J and clone size, and the DNA gave D and trimming. In the table there are approximately 230,000 clones, approximately 79% of which are singletons. This clone was found once. The V and J genes are TRBV6-5 and TRBJ1-1, with D unclear. The sequenced material came from peripheral blood. The TCR originated in a woman aged 80 or older with active or convalescent COVID-19. The CDR3 spells CASSYEVEGFEAFF. The CDR3 coding sequence is TGTGCCAGCAGTTATGAGGTAGAGGGTTTTGAAGCTTTCTTT.